The 20 T cell receptor beta chains below come from one sample, sequenced in a study of CD4+ T cells in melanoma. Using immunoSEQ multiplex PCR, the repertoire was profiled, and TCRdb retains in-frame clones only, with some absent. In the table there are around 110,000 clones, approximately 90% of which are singletons. The sample was peripheral blood. Receptors originate from a human donor with melanoma.

V is TRBV4-1 and J is TRBJ2-1; D may correspond to TRBD1 or TRBD2 (6 bases each). The V end lost 6 bases, the J end lost 5 bases, and 20 bases lay between the germline ends. Germline assignment: CDR1 MGHRA and CDR2 YSYEKL. The CDR3 consists of 16 residues. CDR3 in DNA: TGCGCCAGCAGTCCGAACGTTGGAGGGGGAAACAATGAGCAGTTCTTC. This sequence encodes CASSPNVGGGNNEQFF.

The V call is TRBV9, the J call TRBJ2-3, with TRBD2 as a possible D gene (5 bases). The CDR3 runs to 16 residues. V was cut by 0 bases and J by 1 base, with 12 bases left in between. From germline, CDR1 is SGDLS and CDR2 YYNGEE. The CDR3 sequence is CASSVAGGYRTDTQYF. In DNA form, the CDR3 reads TGTGCCAGCAGCGTAGCCGGCGGGTACCGCACAGATACGCAGTATTTT.

V gene TRBV2 combines with J gene TRBJ2-1; the D is unclear. From germline, CDR1 is SNHLY and CDR2 FYNNEI. The CDR3 covers 11 residues. V dropped 8 bases and J dropped 3 bases, with 5 bases sitting between them. The CDR3 bases are TGTGCCAGCGAAGGCTACAATGAGCAGTTCTTC. Its translation is CASEGYNEQFF. The full variable domain, rest sourced from reference TRBV2 and TRBJ2-1, is EPEVTQTPSHQVTQMGQEVILRCVPISNHLYFYWYRQILGQKVEFLVSFYNNEISEKSEIFDDQFSVERPDGSNFTLKIRSTKLEDSAMYFCASEGYNEQFFGPGTRLTVL.

This clone was observed once. The chain is built from TRBV4-1 and TRBJ2-3; D is perhaps TRBD2 (5 bases). The CDR3 consists of 13 residues. V was trimmed by 8 bases and J by 4 bases, leaving 13 bases between them. Germline CDR1 is MGHRA and CDR2 is YSYEKL. The CDR3 DNA sequence: TGCGCCAGCCGATCCGGGATTGCAGATACGCAGTATTTT. Encoded protein: CASRSGIADTQYF.

The chain employs TRBV11-2 and TRBJ1-4; D is unclear. Trimming pared 1 base from V and 7 bases from J, leaving 16 bases between. This CDR3 is built from 16 residues. Germline CDR1 is SGHAT and CDR2 is FQNNGV. CDR3 nucleotide sequence: TGTGCCAGCAGCTTAGGTCTGGGAGTAGGAGCTGAAAAACTGTTTTTT. Its protein product is CASSLGLGVGAEKLFF.

The chain's CDR3 is CASSDYGTGTLFF. CDR3 sequence (DNA): TGTGCCAGCAGTGACTACGGGACAGGGACCCTGTTCTTC. V usage is TRBV25-1 and J usage is TRBJ2-1, with 9 nucleotides matching TRBD1. CDR1 and CDR2 (germline): MGHDK, SYGVNS. The CDR3 length is 13 residues. The ends lost 3 bases at V and 15 bases at J; junction bases unmatched: 9. Full variable domain (outside the CDR3, taken from reference TRBV25-1 and TRBJ2-1): EADIYQTPRYLVIGTGKKITLECSQTMGHDKMYWYQQDPGMELHLIHYSYGVNSTEKGDLSSESTVSRIRTEHFPLTLESARPSHTSQYLCASSDYGTGTLFFGPGTRLTVL.

The gene calls are TRBV7-9 and TRBJ1-2; 7 bases map to TRBD1. The germline V gene encodes CDR1 SEHNR and CDR2 FQNEAQ (reference sequence). V was clipped by 5 bases and J by 8 bases; unmatched bases: 11. The CDR3 is made up of 14 amino acids. CDR3 sequence reads: CASSQQGVSGGYTF. The DNA for the CDR3 is TGTGCCAGCAGCCAGCAGGGGGTGTCCGGAGGCTACACCTTC.

This rearrangement joins TRBV5-1 to TRBJ2-2, with TRBD1 matching over 8 bases. In germline, CDR1 is SGHRS, CDR2 YFSETQ. The CDR3 has 15 residues. Trimming cost V 4 bases and J 4 bases; bases outside gene matches: 6. The CDR3 loop is CASSHDRGITGELFF. The CDR3 bases are TGCGCCAGCAGCCACGACAGGGGAATCACCGGGGAGCTGTTTTTT.

This chain links TRBV19 with TRBJ2-7, with D possibly being TRBD1 (8 bases). Germline assignment: CDR1 LNHDA and CDR2 SQIVND (reference sequence). The CDR3 loop spans 13 amino acids. Trimming cost V 7 bases and J 7 bases, with 17 bases left between them. This CDR3 reads CASNRGEAGEQYF. CDR3 nucleotide sequence: TGTGCCAGTAACAGGGGGGAAGCGGGAGAGCAGTACTTC.

The chain recombines TRBV4-2 with TRBJ1-4, with D uncertain. The germline gives CDR1 LGHNA, CDR2 YNFKEQ. The CDR3 is 12 amino acids. Deletions cut 0 bases from V and 7 bases from J, with 3 bases between. CDR3 coding DNA: TGTGCCAGCAGCCAAGATGCTGAAAAACTGTTTTTT. As protein: CASSQDAEKLFF.

The chain carries TRBV15 and TRBJ1-5; tentatively, D is TRBD1 (5 bases). The CDR3 consists of 14 residues. The V gene lost 9 bases and the J gene lost 0 bases, with 12 bases spanning the gap. Per the germline V gene, CDR1 is LNHNV and CDR2 is YYDKDF (reference sequence). CDR3 sequence reads: CATTQGYSNQPQHF. For the CDR3, the DNA is TGTGCCACGACTCAGGGTTATAGCAATCAGCCCCAGCATTTT. Based on the CDR3 plus reference TRBV15 and TRBJ1-5, the full variable domain is DAMVIQNPRYQVTQFGKPVTLSCSQTLNHNVMYWYQQKSSQAPKLLFHYYDKDFNNEADTPDNFQSRRPNTSFCFLDIRSPGLGDTAMYLCATTQGYSNQPQHFGDGTRLSIL.

This chain links TRBV27 with TRBJ2-1, with D possibly being TRBD1 or TRBD2 (6 bases each). In germline, CDR1 is MNHEY, CDR2 SMNVEV (reference sequence). V was pared by 8 bases and J by 5 bases, with 19 bases between. The CDR3 has 15 amino acids. The CDR3 DNA reads TGTGCCAGCGCACTTGGGGGGCCGATCCACAATGAGCAGTTCTTC. Translation: CASALGGPIHNEQFF.

The rearrangement links TRBV11-2 to TRBJ1-2; TRBD1 might be the D (5 bases). CDR3 length: 15 residues. With 5 bases removed from V and 4 bases from J, the gap between germline ends came to 17 bases. Germline V gene data show CDR1 as SGHAT and CDR2 as FQNNGV. CDR3 amino acids: CASSPAGGVGYGYTF. The CDR3 DNA reads TGTGCCAGCAGCCCTGCTGGGGGGGTTGGCTATGGCTACACCTTC.

This chain connects TRBV7-9 to TRBJ2-3; the match to TRBD2 covers 8 bases. The CDR3 is 15 residues long. Trimming took 7 bases from V and 4 from J; bases not matched to a gene: 10. Germline loops: CDR1 SEHNR, CDR2 FQNEAQ (reference sequence). The DNA of the CDR3 is TGTGCCAGCACCCCCTACGGGAGGGTGGCAGATACGCAGTATTTT. Protein: CASTPYGRVADTQYF.

Concerning this clone itself: The same CDR3 also results from other DNA sequences found in this sample. The chain combines TRBV7-2 with TRBJ2-7, with 7 positions matching TRBD1. The V and J ends lost 4 bases and 3 bases, in that order; junction bases with no gene match: 6. The germline CDR1 and CDR2 sequences are SGHTA and FQGNSA. The CDR3 runs 14 residues. For the CDR3, the DNA is TGTGCCAGCAGCTCCTGGACAGGAAACTACGAGCAGTACTTC. Its translation is CASSSWTGNYEQYF.

The rearrangement joins TRBV19 to TRBJ1-1, with D possibly being TRBD1 (6 bases). The ends were cut back, 5 bases at V and 5 bases at J, with 21 bases in the middle. CDR1 is LNHDA, CDR2 SQIVND, per germline (reference sequence). This CDR3 region has 16 residues. The DNA for the CDR3 is TGTGCCAGTAGTGAGCAGCCGGGGGGCGGTGGGACTGAAGCTTTCTTT. It translates to CASSEQPGGGGTEAFF.

For the CDR3, the DNA is TGTGCCAGCACCTCCGGGACGAGATCCACAGATACGCAGTATTTT. Amino acid sequence: CASTSGTRSTDTQYF. The rearrangement joins TRBV5-4 to TRBJ2-3; D possibly uses TRBD1 or TRBD2 (5 bases each). This CDR3 is built from 15 residues. The germline V gene has CDR1 SGHNT and CDR2 YYREEE (reference sequence). V dropped 6 bases and J dropped 2 bases, with 16 bases sitting between them.

This clone was recorded only once. This sequence joins TRBV28 and TRBJ2-5; 11 nucleotides align to TRBD2. With V trimmed by 6 bases and J by 4 bases, 7 bases remained unmatched. This CDR3 has 15 residues. Germline CDR1 reads MDHEN; CDR2 reads SYDVKM. CDR3 region: CASSSIAGGTETQYF. CDR3 sequence (DNA): TGTGCCAGCAGCTCAATAGCGGGAGGGACAGAGACCCAGTACTTC.

V is TRBV10-1 and J is TRBJ2-4; D is ambiguous. This CDR3 comprises 16 residues. Germline V gene data show CDR1 as WNHNN and CDR2 as SYGVQD (reference sequence). Trimming stripped 0 bases from V and 0 bases from J, with 9 bases between. CDR3 protein: CASSESRVLAKNIQYF. The CDR3 DNA sequence: TGCGCCAGCAGTGAGTCCCGGGTGTTAGCCAAAAACATTCAGTACTTC.

The CDR3, as DNA: TGTGCCAGCAGCCAAGATCGGAGCGGTCCCAATGAGCAGTTCTTC. It codes for CASSQDRSGPNEQFF. The rearrangement uses TRBV4-2 and TRBJ2-1; D possibly corresponds to TRBD2 (5 bases). The CDR3 length is 15 residues. The V gene's germline CDR1 is LGHNA and CDR2 YNFKEQ. The germline V and J ends were trimmed by 0 bases and 6 bases, with 12 bases remaining between them.